This note documents a single T cell receptor (beta chain) sequence. In the original workflow: Nucleated cell counts were estimated from reference gene primer amplification. Measured with immunoSEQ multiplex PCR; TCRdb has only the in-frame clones, and not every one. D and trimming come from the DNA, and the V and J calls and clone size come from that table. The sample carries around 170,000 clones, 88% recorded once. The data originate from a study of blood T cell repertoires in COVID-19. Study-wide context: Spain, Italy and the United States supplied samples that represented acute and convalescent COVID-19. Sources were T cells, B-cell-depleted T cells, or PBMCs; the material itself was cDNA or gDNA.

The CDR3 sequence is 11 residues long. Germline V lookup: CDR1 MDHEN, CDR2 SYDVKM. The V end lost 5 bases, the J end lost 6 bases, and 5 bases lay between the germline ends. Sequencing was carried out using peripheral blood. The TCR was taken from a woman aged 25 to 39 with acute or convalescent COVID-19. This chain joins TRBV28 and TRBJ2-4; tentatively, D is TRBD2 (5 bases). The CDR3: CASSRGNIQYF. The CDR3 DNA reads as TGTGCCAGCAGTCGGGGAAACATTCAGTACTTC.